The clone carrying this TCR beta chain was recorded only once. The sample comes from a study of Tregs in tolerant kidney transplant recipients. The repertoire was sequenced with immunoSEQ multiplex PCR; TCRdb's copy has only in-frame clones and lacks some. The sample comprises approximately 260,000 clones, about 80% of which are singletons, and less than 0.75% rests with the top ten. The CDR3 loop spans 14 amino acids. V was trimmed by 6 bases and J by 3 bases, leaving 11 bases between them. CDR1 and CDR2 (germline): MRHNA, SNTAGT. The clonotype was recovered from a human donor in good health. The sample was CD4+ T cells from blood. The chain combines TRBV6-4 with TRBJ2-2; D perhaps matches TRBD1 (5 bases). This CDR3 reads CASRMTVHTGELFF. The CDR3 DNA reads as TGTGCCAGCAGGATGACAGTTCACACCGGGGAGCTGTTTTTT.